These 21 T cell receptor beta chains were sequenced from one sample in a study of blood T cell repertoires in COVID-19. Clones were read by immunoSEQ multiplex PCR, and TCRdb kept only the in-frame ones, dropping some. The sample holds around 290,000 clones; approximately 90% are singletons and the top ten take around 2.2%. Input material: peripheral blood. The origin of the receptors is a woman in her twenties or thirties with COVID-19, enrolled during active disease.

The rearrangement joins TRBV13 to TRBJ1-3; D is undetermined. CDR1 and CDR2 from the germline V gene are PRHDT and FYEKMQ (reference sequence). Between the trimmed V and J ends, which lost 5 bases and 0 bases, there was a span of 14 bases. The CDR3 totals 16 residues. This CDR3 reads CASSLLHILSGNTIYF. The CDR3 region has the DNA TGTGCCAGCAGCCTTCTGCACATTCTCTCTGGAAACACCATATATTTT.

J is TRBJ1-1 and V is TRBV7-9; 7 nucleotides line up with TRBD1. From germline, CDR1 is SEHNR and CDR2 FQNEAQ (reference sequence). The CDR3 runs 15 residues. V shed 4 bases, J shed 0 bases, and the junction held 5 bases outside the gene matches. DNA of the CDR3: TGTGCCAGCAGCTGGGACAGCCAGATGAACACTGAAGCTTTCTTT. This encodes CASSWDSQMNTEAFF.

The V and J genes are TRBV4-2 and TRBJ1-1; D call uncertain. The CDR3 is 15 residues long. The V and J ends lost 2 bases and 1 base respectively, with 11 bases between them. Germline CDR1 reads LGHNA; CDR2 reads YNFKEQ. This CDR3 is CASSQFTSSNTEAFF. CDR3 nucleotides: TGTGCCAGCAGCCAATTTACCAGTTCGAACACTGAAGCTTTCTTT.

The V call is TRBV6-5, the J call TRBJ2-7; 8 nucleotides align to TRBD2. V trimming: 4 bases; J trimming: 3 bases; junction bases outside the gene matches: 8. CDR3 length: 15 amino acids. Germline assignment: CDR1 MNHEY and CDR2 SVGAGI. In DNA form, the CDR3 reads TGTGCCAGCAGTTCAGGCGGGGGGACGGGCTACGAGCAGTACTTC. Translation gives CASSSGGGTGYEQYF.

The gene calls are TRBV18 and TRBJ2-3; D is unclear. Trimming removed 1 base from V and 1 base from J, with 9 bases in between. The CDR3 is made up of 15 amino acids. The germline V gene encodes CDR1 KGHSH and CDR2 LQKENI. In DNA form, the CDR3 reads TGTGCCAGCTCACCACTGGCAGGCCGCACAGATACGCAGTATTTT. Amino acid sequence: CASSPLAGRTDTQYF.

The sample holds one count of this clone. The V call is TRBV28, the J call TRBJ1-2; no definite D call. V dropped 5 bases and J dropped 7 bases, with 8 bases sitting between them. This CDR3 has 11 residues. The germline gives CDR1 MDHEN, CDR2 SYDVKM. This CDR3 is CASSGRGGYTF. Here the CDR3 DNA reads TGTGCCAGCAGTGGGCGTGGTGGCTACACCTTC.

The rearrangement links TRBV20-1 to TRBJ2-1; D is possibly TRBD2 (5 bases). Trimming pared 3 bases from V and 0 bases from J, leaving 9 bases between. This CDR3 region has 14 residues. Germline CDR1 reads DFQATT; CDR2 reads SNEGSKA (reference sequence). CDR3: CSASSASSYNEQFF. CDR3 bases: TGCAGTGCTAGTAGCGCGAGCTCCTACAATGAGCAGTTCTTC.

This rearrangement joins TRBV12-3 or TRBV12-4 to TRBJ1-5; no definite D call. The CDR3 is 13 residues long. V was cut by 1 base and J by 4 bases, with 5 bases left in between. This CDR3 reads CASSLVQNQPQHF. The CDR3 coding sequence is TGTGCCAGCAGTTTAGTTCAGAATCAGCCCCAGCATTTT.

CDR3 region: CASSLLVNEQFF. In DNA form, the CDR3 reads TGTGCCAGCAGTTTACTAGTCAATGAGCAGTTCTTC. The V call is TRBV28, the J call TRBJ2-1; no reliable D call. This CDR3 is built from 12 residues. Trimming took off 2 bases at V and 6 bases at J, with 5 bases between the two ends. Germline loops: CDR1 MDHEN, CDR2 SYDVKM.

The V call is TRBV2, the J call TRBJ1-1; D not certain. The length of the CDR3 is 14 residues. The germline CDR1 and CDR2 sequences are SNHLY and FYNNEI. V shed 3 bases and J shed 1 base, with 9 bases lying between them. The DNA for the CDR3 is TGTGCCAGCAGTGATGGCATTGGGAACACTGAAGCTTTCTTT. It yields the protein CASSDGIGNTEAFF.

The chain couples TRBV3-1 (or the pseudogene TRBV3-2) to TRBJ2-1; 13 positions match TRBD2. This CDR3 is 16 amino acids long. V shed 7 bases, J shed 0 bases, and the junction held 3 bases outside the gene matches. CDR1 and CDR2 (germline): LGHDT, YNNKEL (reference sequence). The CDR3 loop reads CASTGLAGDSYNEQFF. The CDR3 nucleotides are TGTGCCAGCACTGGACTAGCGGGAGACTCCTACAATGAGCAGTTCTTC.

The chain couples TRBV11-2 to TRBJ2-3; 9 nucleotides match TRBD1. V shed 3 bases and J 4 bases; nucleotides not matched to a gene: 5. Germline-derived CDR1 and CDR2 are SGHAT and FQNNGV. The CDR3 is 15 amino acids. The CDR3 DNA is TGTGCCAGCAGCTTTGGACAGGGGCATGCAGATACGCAGTATTTT. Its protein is CASSFGQGHADTQYF.

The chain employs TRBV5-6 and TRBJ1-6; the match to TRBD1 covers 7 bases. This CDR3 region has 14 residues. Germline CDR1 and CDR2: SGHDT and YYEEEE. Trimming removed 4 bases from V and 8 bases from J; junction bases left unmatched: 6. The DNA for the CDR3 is TGTGCCAGCAGCGCCGGGACAGAGTATTCACCCCTCCACTTT. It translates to CASSAGTEYSPLHF.

The CDR3 DNA reads TGTGCCAGCAGCGGACGACAGGTAATGAACACTGAAGCTTTCTTT. As protein: CASSGRQVMNTEAFF. The rearrangement uses TRBV5-6 and TRBJ1-1; a weak D match, TRBD1 (6 bases). V was cut by 4 bases and J by 0 bases, with 13 bases left in between. The CDR3 length is 15 residues. CDR1 is SGHDT, CDR2 YYEEEE, per germline.

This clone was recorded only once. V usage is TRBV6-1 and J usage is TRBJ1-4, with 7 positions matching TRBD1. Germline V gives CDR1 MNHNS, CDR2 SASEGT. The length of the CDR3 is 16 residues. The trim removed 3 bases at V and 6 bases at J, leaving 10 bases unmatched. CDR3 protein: CASSDPRAGGYEKLFF. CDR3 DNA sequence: TGTGCCAGCAGTGACCCCCGGGCAGGGGGTTATGAAAAACTGTTTTTT.

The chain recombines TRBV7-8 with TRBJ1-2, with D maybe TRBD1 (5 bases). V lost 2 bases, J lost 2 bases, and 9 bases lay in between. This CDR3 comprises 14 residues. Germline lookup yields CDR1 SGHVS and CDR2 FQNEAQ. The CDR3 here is CASSLSEGNYGYTF. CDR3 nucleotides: TGTGCCAGCAGCTTATCGGAGGGGAACTATGGCTACACCTTC.

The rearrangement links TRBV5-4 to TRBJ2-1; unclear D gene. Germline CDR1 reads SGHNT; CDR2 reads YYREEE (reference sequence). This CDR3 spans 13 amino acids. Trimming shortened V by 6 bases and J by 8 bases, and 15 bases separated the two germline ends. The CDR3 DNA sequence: TGTGCCAGCACGCCGACTCCTGAGGATGAGCAGTTCTTC. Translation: CASTPTPEDEQFF.

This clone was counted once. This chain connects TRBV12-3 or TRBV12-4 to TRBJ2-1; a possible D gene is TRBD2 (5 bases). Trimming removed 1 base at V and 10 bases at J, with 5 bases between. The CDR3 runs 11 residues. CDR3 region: CASSLGREQFF. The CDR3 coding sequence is TGTGCCAGCAGTTTAGGGAGGGAGCAGTTCTTC.

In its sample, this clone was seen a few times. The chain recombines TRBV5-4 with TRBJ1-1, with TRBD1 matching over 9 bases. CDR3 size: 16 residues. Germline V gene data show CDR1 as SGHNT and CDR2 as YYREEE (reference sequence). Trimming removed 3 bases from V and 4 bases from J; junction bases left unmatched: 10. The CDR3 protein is CASSYIQGARSTEAFF. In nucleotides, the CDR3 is TGTGCCAGCAGCTACATACAGGGGGCGCGGAGCACTGAAGCTTTCTTT.

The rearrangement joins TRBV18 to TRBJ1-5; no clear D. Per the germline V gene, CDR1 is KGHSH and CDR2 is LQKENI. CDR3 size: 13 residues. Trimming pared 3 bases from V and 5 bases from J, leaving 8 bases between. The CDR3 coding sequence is TGTGCCAGCTCACCTATAAGAGATCAGCCCCAGCATTTT. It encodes CASSPIRDQPQHF. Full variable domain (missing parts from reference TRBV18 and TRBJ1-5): NAGVMQNPRHLVRRRGQEARLRCSPMKGHSHVYWYRQLPEEGLKFMVYLQKENIIDESGMPKERFSAEFPKEGPSILRIQQVVRGDSAAYFCASSPIRDQPQHFGDGTRLSIL.

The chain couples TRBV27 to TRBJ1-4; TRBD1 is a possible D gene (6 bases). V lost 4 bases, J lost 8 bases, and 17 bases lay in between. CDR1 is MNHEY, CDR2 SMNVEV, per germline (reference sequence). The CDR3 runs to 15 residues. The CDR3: CASSSLTGLREKLFF. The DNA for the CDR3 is TGTGCCAGCAGTTCCCTCACAGGGTTAAGGGAAAAACTGTTTTTT. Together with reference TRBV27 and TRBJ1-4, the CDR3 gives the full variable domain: EAQVTQNPRYLITVTGKKLTVTCSQNMNHEYMSWYRQDPGLGLRQIYYSMNVEVTDKGDVPEGYKVSRKEKRNFPLILESPSPNQTSLYFCASSSLTGLREKLFFGSGTQLSVL.